A selection of T cell receptor beta chains follows, all from one sample in a study of blood T cell repertoires in COVID-19. Only in-frame clones appear in the TCRdb table, and some are missing; sequencing was by immunoSEQ multiplex PCR. Of some 64,000 clones listed, approximately 79% are singletons. Sample: peripheral blood. The source is a woman aged 60 to 75 with acute or convalescent COVID-19. The CDR3 runs from the conserved cysteine through the conserved F or W. D genes are given only for firm matches. Not all rows give a size; the values are once, few, many and, for expanded clones, a class.

V gene	J gene	CDR3 length	clone size	D gene	CDR3 DNA	CDR3 protein
TRBV11-2	TRBJ2-2	13	few	NA	TGTGCCAGCACCCCCGCCCAGACCGGGGAGCTGTTTTTT	CASTPAQTGELFF
TRBV29-1	TRBJ2-7	13	NA	NA	TGCAGCGTTGACGTCGGGAAGCGGCACGAGCAGTACTTC	CSVDVGKRHEQYF
TRBV7-8	TRBJ2-7	14	NA	TRBD1	TGTGCCAGCAGCTCCGACAGGGCGAGGTGGGAGCAGTACTTC	CASSSDRARWEQYF
TRBV7-9	TRBJ1-2	14	NA	TRBD1	TGTGCCAGCAGCTCGGGGACAGGTGACTATGGCTACACCTTC	CASSSGTGDYGYTF
TRBV5-1	TRBJ1-6	15	NA	NA	TGCGCCAGCAGCTTGGAGAGCTCCTATAATTCACCCCTCCACTTT	CASSLESSYNSPLHF
TRBV5-1	TRBJ2-2	15	NA	NA	TGCGCCAGCAGCCGTATACTAGGGAGTCCCGGGGAGCTGTTTTTT	CASSRILGSPGELFF
TRBV7-6	TRBJ1-1	13	NA	NA	TGTGCCAGCAGCTCCGGTGTGAACACTGAAGCTTTCTTT	CASSSGVNTEAFF
TRBV5-6	TRBJ1-2	12	NA	NA	TGTGCCAGCAGCTGGGGGACTCATGGCTACACCTTC	CASSWGTHGYTF
TRBV11-3	TRBJ2-2	15	NA	NA	TGTGCCAGCAGCTTTGGGGGGTTCAACACCGGGGAGCTGTTTTTT	CASSFGGFNTGELFF
TRBV5-1	TRBJ2-1	15	NA	TRBD2	TGCGCCAGCAGCTTGAGCGGGGGGCTCTACAATGAGCAGTTCTTC	CASSLSGGLYNEQFF
TRBV4-1	TRBJ2-5	16	medium-sized	NA	TGCGCCAGCAGCCACCGAGAACCCGGGCGGGGAGAGACCCAGTACTTC	CASSHREPGRGETQYF
TRBV2	TRBJ2-7	11	NA	NA	TGTGCCAGCGAGGACAACTACGAGCAGTACTTC	CASEDNYEQYF
TRBV15	TRBJ2-7	16	NA	NA	TGTGCCACCAGCAGCAAAACAGGGGACTCAGCCTACGAGCAGTACTTC	CATSSKTGDSAYEQYF
TRBV7-3	TRBJ2-1	15	NA	NA	TGTGCCAGCAGCCAGGGGGTAGCGGCCTACAATGAGCAGTTCTTC	CASSQGVAAYNEQFF
TRBV2	TRBJ1-4	17	NA	NA	TGTGCCAGCAGTGAAGCGCCCATTCCAGCAACTAATGAAAAACTGTTTTTT	CASSEAPIPATNEKLFF
TRBV10-3	TRBJ1-2	13	NA	TRBD1	TGTGCCATCAGCCCGGGACAGAACTATGGCTACACCTTC	CAISPGQNYGYTF
TRBV9	TRBJ1-1	13	once	NA	TGTGCCAGCAGCGTGGGAGGGGACACTGAAGCTTTCTTT	CASSVGGDTEAFF
TRBV11-2	TRBJ2-3	15	NA	NA	TGTGCCAGCAGCTTACGAGGCCTGCGGGGAGATACGCAGTATTTT	CASSLRGLRGDTQYF
TRBV5-1	TRBJ2-7	15	NA	TRBD1	TGCGCCAGCAGAACTGGGACAGGGGTTGCATTTCCCATGGACTTC	CASRTGTGVAFPMDF
TRBV4-1	TRBJ2-7	15	NA	NA	TGCGCCAGCAGCCGATTGGTACAATCCTCCTACGAGCAGTACTTC	CASSRLVQSSYEQYF
TRBV2	TRBJ2-5	14	NA	NA	TGTGCCAGCAGTGATCAAGGGGGCCAAGAGACCCAGTACTTC	CASSDQGGQETQYF
TRBV29-1	TRBJ2-7	13	NA	NA	TGCAGCGCACAGCCCGCGCAGAACTACGAGCAGTACTTC	CSAQPAQNYEQYF
TRBV9	TRBJ2-2	14	NA	NA	TGTGCCAGCAGCGGCAGGGGGAACACCGGGGAGCTGTTTTTT	CASSGRGNTGELFF
TRBV6-5	TRBJ2-7	13	NA	NA	TGTGCCAGCAGGGCGGGATTATCCTACGAGCAGTACTTC	CASRAGLSYEQYF
TRBV7-3	TRBJ2-1	13	NA	NA	TGTGCCAGCAGCCCGACAGGAAGCAATGAGCAGTTCTTC	CASSPTGSNEQFF
TRBV10-3	TRBJ2-6	17	NA	NA	TGTGCCATCTCCGATTTTGGGGGGGCCTCTGGGGCCAACGTCCTGACTTTC	CAISDFGGASGANVLTF
TRBV18	TRBJ1-1	12	NA	TRBD1	TGTGCCAGCTCACCCCAGGGGGCTGAAGCTTTCTTT	CASSPQGAEAFF
TRBV6-5	TRBJ2-1	14	NA	TRBD1	TGTGCCAGCAGACGGGACAGGGAAGGGGGTGAGCAGTTCTTC	CASRRDREGGEQFF
TRBV7-3	TRBJ2-5	18	NA	TRBD2	TGTGCCAGCAGCTTAAGGCCTAGCGGGGGGCCCCGGCAAGAGACCCAGTACTTC	CASSLRPSGGPRQETQYF
TRBV5-1	TRBJ1-6	15	few	NA	TGCGCCAGCAGCTTGGACTTACCCGGTAATTCACCCCTCCACTTT	CASSLDLPGNSPLHF
TRBV4-1	TRBJ1-1	14	few	NA	TGCGCCAGCAGCCAAGTATATATGAACACTGAAGCTTTCTTT	CASSQVYMNTEAFF
TRBV12-5	TRBJ1-1	12	NA	NA	TGTGCTAGTGGTTCTCACCGGGGAGAAGCTTTCTTT	CASGSHRGEAFF
TRBV11-2	TRBJ1-2	15	NA	TRBD1	TGTGCCAGCAGCTTAGCAAGGACAGGGGGTTATGGCTACACCTTC	CASSLARTGGYGYTF
TRBV5-1	TRBJ2-2	16	NA	TRBD2	TGCGCCAGCAGCTTGGTAGCTAGCGGGGCCACCGGGGAGCTGTTTTTT	CASSLVASGATGELFF
TRBV11-2	TRBJ1-1	14	NA	NA	TGTGCCAGCAGCTCCCCCGCCAGGGGAGATGAAGCTTTCTTT	CASSSPARGDEAFF
TRBV11-3	TRBJ2-2	15	NA	NA	TGTGCCAGCAGCCCCGCGGGGCTGGACACCGGGGAGCTGTTTTTT	CASSPAGLDTGELFF
TRBV12-3/TRBV12-4	TRBJ1-1	12	NA	NA	TGTGCCAGCAGTTTCGAGTCGCCTGAAGCTTTCTTT	CASSFESPEAFF
TRBV6-4	TRBJ1-2	14	few	NA	TGTGCCAGCAGGCCCCGGACACTACATTATGGCTACACCTTC	CASRPRTLHYGYTF
TRBV5-4	TRBJ1-2	13	NA	NA	TGTGCCAGCAGCTCAGGGGAGGGCTATGGCTACACCTTC	CASSSGEGYGYTF
TRBV18	TRBJ1-1	15	NA	NA	TGTGCCAGCTCTCGCGACGGAGGGTCATACACTGAAGCTTTCTTT	CASSRDGGSYTEAFF
TRBV12-5	TRBJ2-2	15	NA	TRBD1	TGTGCTAGTGGACTCGACAGGGGTGGTACCGGGGAGCTGTTTTTT	CASGLDRGGTGELFF
TRBV7-8	TRBJ2-2	15	once	TRBD2	TGTGCCAGCAGCCTTAGCGGGGGGGACGGTGGGGAGCTGTTTTTT	CASSLSGGDGGELFF
TRBV10-2	TRBJ1-2	18	once	NA	TGCGCCACCTTCGGGGGGGGACCCGACACTGTCGGGCTCTATGGCTACACCTTC	CATFGGGPDTVGLYGYTF
TRBV11-3	TRBJ2-2	18	NA	TRBD1	TGTGCCAGCAGCTTAAGAAAGGGGGCGCCGACCAACACCGGGGAGCTGTTTTTT	CASSLRKGAPTNTGELFF
TRBV7-8	TRBJ1-5	12	NA	NA	TGTGCCAGCAGTTATAGCAATCAGCCCCAGCATTTT	CASSYSNQPQHF
TRBV15	TRBJ2-2	11	NA	NA	TGTGCCACCAGCAGAAGCCGGGAGCTGTTTTTT	CATSRSRELFF
TRBV30	TRBJ2-2	12	NA	NA	TGTGCCTGGAGGATGGTAGCCGGGGAGCTGTTTTTT	CAWRMVAGELFF
TRBV7-9	TRBJ1-2	15	NA	TRBD1	TGTGCCAGCAGCTTAGTCGGACAGGCCAGCTATGGCTACACCTTC	CASSLVGQASYGYTF
TRBV11-1	TRBJ1-1	13	NA	NA	TGTGCCAGCAGCTTAGGGGAGACCACTGAAGCTTTCTTT	CASSLGETTEAFF
TRBV13	TRBJ2-7	12	few	NA	TGTGCCAGCAGCCAAGGAGGGTGGGAGCAGTACTTC	CASSQGGWEQYF
TRBV28	TRBJ1-1	16	NA	NA	NA	CASSFFGQARNTEAFF
TRBV30	TRBJ2-3	15	once	TRBD2	TGTGCCTGGGTTCTAGCGGGGGGCCCCACAGATACGCAGTATTTT	CAWVLAGGPTDTQYF
TRBV29-1	TRBJ2-5	14	NA	TRBD2	TGCAGCGTTCTCGAGCGGGGGTTAGAAGAGACCCAGTACTTC	CSVLERGLEETQYF
TRBV5-1	TRBJ1-1	14	NA	NA	TGCGCCAGCAGCTCCGGACAGACGAACACTGAAGCTTTCTTT	CASSSGQTNTEAFF
TRBV2	TRBJ2-3	14	NA	NA	TGTGCCAGCAGTGAGAGCGGGCTCACAGATACGCAGTATTTT	CASSESGLTDTQYF
TRBV11-2	TRBJ1-3	15	NA	TRBD1	TGTGCCAGCAGCCCGGGACAGGGCGGCGGAAACACCATATATTTT	CASSPGQGGGNTIYF
TRBV28	TRBJ1-2	13	NA	NA	TGTGCCCACCGCGGAACAGGACTATATGGCTACACCTTC	CAHRGTGLYGYTF
TRBV4-3	TRBJ2-2	20	once	NA	TGCGCCAGCAGCCTCACTTTTGGACTCCCGAAGGATACGAACACCGGGGAGCTGTTTTTT	CASSLTFGLPKDTNTGELFF